What follows are 10 T cell receptor beta chains derived from one specimen sequenced in a study of blood T cell repertoires in COVID-19. The repertoire was sequenced with immunoSEQ multiplex PCR; TCRdb's copy has only in-frame clones and lacks some. The sample shows 250,000 to 350,000 clones, approximately 85% of them seen only once. Sequences were obtained from PBMCs or T cells enriched from blood (not recorded which). Source of these receptors: a woman aged 30 to 39 who had recovered from COVID-19.

The gene calls are TRBV10-3 and TRBJ1-1, with 7 bases aligning to TRBD1. V gave up 4 bases and J gave up 5 bases; unmatched junction bases: 7. The CDR3 has 14 amino acids. The germline CDR1 and CDR2 sequences are ENHRY and SYGVKD. This chain's CDR3 is CAISATGAGTEAFF. In nucleotides, the CDR3 is TGTGCCATCAGTGCTACAGGGGCGGGAACTGAAGCTTTCTTT.

DNA for the CDR3: TGTGCCACCTCAGAGGGACTAGAAGTAGGATGGGAGACCCAGTACTTC. This gives the protein CATSEGLEVGWETQYF. The chain links TRBV10-3 to TRBJ2-5, with 8 bases lining up with TRBD2. The J segment lost 5 bases and the V segment lost 10 bases, leaving 18 bases of the junction unmatched. The CDR3 spans 16 residues. CDR1 is ENHRY, CDR2 SYGVKD, per germline.

The V call is TRBV10-3, the J call TRBJ2-7; 8 bases line up with TRBD1. The germline gives CDR1 ENHRY, CDR2 SYGVKD. The CDR3 covers 16 residues. V lost 2 bases, J lost 1 base, and 7 bases stayed unmatched. The CDR3 loop reads CAISEPYRGKSYEQYF. In DNA, the CDR3 is TGTGCCATCAGTGAGCCATACAGGGGGAAGTCCTACGAGCAGTACTTC.

The rearrangement joins TRBV3-1 (or the pseudogene TRBV3-2) to TRBJ1-1; D is unclear. CDR3 length: 14 amino acids. The germline V gene has CDR1 LGHDT and CDR2 YNNKEL (reference sequence). V was shortened by 0 bases and J by 0 bases, with 5 bases between the two germline ends. As DNA, the CDR3 is TGTGCCAGCAGCCAAGACACTTTGAACACTGAAGCTTTCTTT. Its protein product is CASSQDTLNTEAFF.

V and J are TRBV5-1 and TRBJ2-2; D is undetermined. The germline CDR1 and CDR2 sequences are SGHRS and YFSETQ. Trimming took 4 bases from V and 4 from J, leaving 11 bases between them. The length of the CDR3 is 14 residues. CDR3 DNA: TGCGCCAGCAGCGTGAACAGTGGCACCGGGGAGCTGTTTTTT. Protein: CASSVNSGTGELFF.

The chain employs TRBV7-2 and TRBJ1-2; 8 bases are a match to TRBD1. The length of the CDR3 is 19 residues. J gave up 8 bases and V 1 base, and 21 bases lay outside the gene matches. CDR1 and CDR2 from the germline V gene are SGHTA and FQGNSA. The CDR3 here is CASSLVRTVGRGLRGGYTF. CDR3 DNA sequence: TGTGCCAGCAGCTTAGTGAGGACAGTTGGCAGGGGGCTACGCGGCGGCTACACCTTC.

The chain carries TRBV30 and TRBJ2-7; D is possibly TRBD1 (5 bases). The CDR3 length is 15 residues. Trimming shortened V by 5 bases and J by 3 bases, and 20 bases separated the two germline ends. The germline V gene has CDR1 GTSNPN and CDR2 SVGIG (reference sequence). CDR3 sequence reads: CAWAPRQLGSYEQYF. In DNA form, the CDR3 reads TGTGCCTGGGCCCCGCGACAGCTAGGAAGCTACGAGCAGTACTTC.

CDR3 sequence: CASSRGDRVTGANVLTF. DNA for the CDR3: TGTGCCAGTAGTAGGGGAGACAGGGTAACTGGGGCCAACGTCCTGACTTTC. The V call is TRBV19, the J call TRBJ2-6; 7 bases line up with TRBD1. The CDR3 is made up of 17 amino acids. Per germline, CDR1 LNHDA and CDR2 SQIVND (reference sequence). Trimming removed 4 bases from V and 2 bases from J; junction bases left unmatched: 8. The full variable domain, completed using reference TRBV19 and TRBJ2-6, is DGGITQSPKYLFRKEGQNVTLSCEQNLNHDAMYWYRQDPGQGLRLIYYSQIVNDFQKGDIAEGYSVSREKKESFPLTVTSAQKNPTAFYLCASSRGDRVTGANVLTFGAGSRLTVL.

The chain couples TRBV13 to TRBJ1-1; D unresolved. The CDR3 contains 14 residues. Between the trimmed V and J ends, which lost 5 bases and 1 base, there was a span of 11 bases. Germline V gene data show CDR1 as PRHDT and CDR2 as FYEKMQ (reference sequence). The CDR3, as DNA: TGTGCCAGCAGCAGGAGGGTTTGGAACACTGAAGCTTTCTTT. Translated, it gives CASSRRVWNTEAFF.

The rearrangement uses TRBV25-1 and TRBJ1-2; no firm D call. The germline V gene has CDR1 MGHDK and CDR2 SYGVNS. With 4 bases removed from V and 7 bases from J, the gap between germline ends came to 16 bases. The CDR3 is made up of 14 amino acids. CDR3 residues: CASSVSGFLVGYTF. The CDR3 coding sequence is TGTGCCAGCAGTGTTTCGGGATTTTTGGTTGGCTACACCTTC.